This T cell receptor (beta chain) was observed in a study of T cell changes during pregnancy in multiple sclerosis. The CDR3 contains 15 residues. The V gene lost 3 bases and the J gene lost 6 bases, with 16 bases spanning the gap. The germline CDR1 and CDR2 sequences are SGDLS and YYNGEE. This table comes from immunoSEQ multiplex PCR, and its TCRdb copy is limited to in-frame clones, with some not included. The sample shows approximately 85,000 clones, roughly 92% of them seen only once. Specimen: peripheral blood, collected in the first trimester of pregnancy. This TCR came from a female donor with multiple sclerosis, enrolled in a pregnancy study. V gene TRBV9 combines with J gene TRBJ2-1; D possibly corresponds to TRBD2 (6 bases). CDR3 bases: TGTGCCAGCAGCGCGGAGGGTTATTCGGGCAATGAGCAGTTCTTC. Encoded protein: CASSAEGYSGNEQFF.